These 17 T cell receptor beta chains were sequenced from one sample in a study of tumor-infiltrating lymphocytes in primary liver carcinoma. Co-extraction of both nucleic acids (RNA and DNA) used about 19-33 mg of unsorted bulk tissue. Making TCR beta cDNA involved roughly 500 ng total RNA and a constant-region primer. Libraries covering TCR beta were generated through three nested multiplex PCR rounds (using a slightly modified ARM-PCR). The study ran its first two PCR rounds for about 11 cycles each, using TRBV1-TRBV30 forward primers and a C-beta reverse primer. TCRdb analysed the multiplex PCR reads with MiXCR anew, one entry per CDR3 protein. The repertoire holds fewer than 75,000 distinct CDR3 sequences, 71% seen once, with just over 55% in the top ten. The sequenced sample consisted of liver tumor tissue from sampling region 2. Subset noted: tumor region T2, inferior pole. The receptors shown here come from a man aged 40-49 years with primary liver carcinoma and hepatitis B virus infection.

The CDR3 protein is CASSPNPENTEAFF. The CDR3 nucleotides are TGTGCCAGCAGCCCGAACCCAGAGAACACTGAAGCTTTCTTT. This chain connects TRBV11-2 to TRBJ1-1; no firm D call. There are 14 residues in the CDR3. Germline CDR1 and CDR2: SGHAT and FQNNGV. V dropped 5 bases and J dropped 1 base, with 11 bases sitting between them.

Remarks on this clonotype: One end of the junction fails to match germline, which may point to a read error. The J gene is TRBJ2-3, the V gene TRBV6-1, with D uncertain. Germline CDR1 reads MNHNS; CDR2 reads SASEGT. The CDR3 runs to 12 residues. CDR3 sequence: CASSFTVDTQYF. The CDR3 nucleotides read TGTGCCAGCAGCTTTACTGTAGATACACAGTATTTT.

The rearrangement joins TRBV6-5 to TRBJ2-1, with 7 bases matching TRBD1. The CDR3 totals 13 residues. J gave up 5 bases and V 7 bases, and 5 bases lay outside the gene matches. Germline CDR1 is MNHEY and CDR2 is SVGAGI. CDR3: CASNAQGNNEQFF. DNA of the CDR3: TGTGCCAGCAATGCACAGGGGAACAATGAGCAGTTCTTC.

On this clonotype itself: The junction departs from the called germline gene at one end, perhaps through a read error. The chain has TRBV11-1 and TRBJ2-1, with 8 bases identical to TRBD1. CDR1 and CDR2 (germline): SGHAT, FQDESV (reference sequence). The CDR3 loop spans 16 amino acids. The CDR3 region has the DNA TGTGCCAGTAGCTCCATTATTCGACAGGGGACGAATGAGCAGTTCTTC. It codes for CASSSIIRQGTNEQFF. The full variable domain, in which reference TRBV11-1 and TRBJ2-1 provide the parts outside the CDR3, is EAEVAQSPRYKITEKSQAVAFWCDPISGHATLYWYRQILGQGPELLVQFQDESVVDDSQLPKDRFSAERLKGVDSTLKIQPAELGDSAMYLCASSSIIRQGTNEQFFGPGTRLTVL.

Remarks on this clonotype: As the CDR3 is not closed by the conserved phenylalanine or tryptophan, this likely results from a read error. This rearrangement joins TRBV7-9 to TRBJ2-1; 9 positions match TRBD1. This CDR3 region has 15 residues. Germline V gives CDR1 SEHNR, CDR2 FQNEAQ (reference sequence). Written as DNA, the CDR3 is TGTGCCAGCAGTTTAGGGGGGACAGGGTACAATGAGCAGTTCTTA. Encoded protein: CASSLGGTGYNEQFL.

This clonotype has just a few counts. V is TRBV28 and J is TRBJ2-4; 8 nucleotides line up with TRBD1. Per the germline V gene, CDR1 is MDHEN and CDR2 is SYDVKM. The CDR3 covers 15 residues. With V trimmed by 4 bases and J by 4 bases, 6 bases remained unmatched. The CDR3 sequence: CASSSQGAGKNIQYF. The CDR3 coding sequence is TGTGCCAGCAGTTCTCAGGGGGCGGGAAAAAACATTCAGTACTTC.

This clonotype was found once. This chain joins TRBV6-6 and TRBJ2-7, with 7 nucleotides matching TRBD1. Losses at the gene ends were 1 base for V and 9 bases for J; bases not matched to a gene: 9. This CDR3 has 14 residues. Germline-derived CDR1 and CDR2 are MNHNY and SVGAGI (reference sequence). In nucleotides, the CDR3 is TGTGCCAGCAGTTACTGGACAGGTGATAGGGGGCAGTACTTC. It specifies CASSYWTGDRGQYF.

The V call is TRBV11-1, the J call TRBJ2-3, with D possibly being TRBD2 (6 bases). CDR1 is SGHAT, CDR2 FQDESV, per germline (reference sequence). Trimming cost V 8 bases and J 5 bases, with 17 bases left between them. The CDR3 covers 14 residues. CDR3 sequence: CASGNWGEEDTQYF. In DNA form, the CDR3 reads TGTGCCAGCGGCAATTGGGGGGAGGAAGATACGCAGTATTTT. Drawing the rest from reference TRBV11-1 and TRBJ2-3, the complete variable domain is EAEVAQSPRYKITEKSQAVAFWCDPISGHATLYWYRQILGQGPELLVQFQDESVVDDSQLPKDRFSAERLKGVDSTLKIQPAELGDSAMYLCASGNWGEEDTQYFGPGTRLTVL.

Concerning this clonotype: A read error is possible here, since a much larger clone lies one base away. This chain connects TRBV11-2 to TRBJ1-4; D is ambiguous. The CDR3 runs to 14 residues. Per the germline V gene, CDR1 is SGHAT and CDR2 is FQNNGV. Trimming removed 3 bases at V and 10 bases at J, with 15 bases between. The CDR3 region has the DNA TGTGCCAGCAGCTTCTACCAAGAAGGTGGAAAACTGTTTTTT. It is translated as CASSFYQEGGKLFF.

Remarks on this clonotype: It may be a read error: a sequence one base away is much more abundant. The V call is TRBV28, the J call TRBJ2-7; D not certain. CDR1 MDHEN and CDR2 SYDVKM come from the germline V gene. CDR3 length: 16 amino acids. With 8 bases removed from V and 3 bases from J, the gap between germline ends came to 23 bases. CDR3: CASGSALPPDIYEQYF. The DNA for the CDR3 is TGTGCCAGCGGTTCCGCGTTACCCCCTGATATCTACGAGCAGTACTTC.

This clonotype occurred many times. This chain connects TRBV7-9 to TRBJ2-4; D is possibly TRBD1 or TRBD2 (5 bases each). The V and J ends lost 1 base and 8 bases respectively, with 6 bases between them. The CDR3 runs 12 residues. Germline CDR1 is SEHNR and CDR2 is FQNEAQ (reference sequence). The CDR3 spells CASSLGGDIQYF. As DNA, the CDR3 is TGTGCCAGCAGCTTAGGAGGGGACATTCAGTACTTC. The whole variable domain, remainder taken from reference TRBV7-9 and TRBJ2-4, is DTGVSQNPRHKITKRGQNVTFRCDPISEHNRLYWYRQTLGQGPEFLTYFQNEAQLEKSRLLSDRFSAERPKGSFSTLEIQRTEQGDSAMYLCASSLGGDIQYFGAGTRLSVL.

The V and J genes are TRBV12-3 or TRBV12-4 and TRBJ2-1; 12 positions agree with TRBD2. The length of the CDR3 is 17 residues. With 8 bases clipped from V and 3 bases from J, the junction kept 11 bases outside the gene matches. The CDR3 here is CASRSPPTSGSYNEQFF. DNA of the CDR3: TGTGCCAGCCGCTCCCCCCCGACTAGCGGGAGCTACAATGAGCAGTTCTTC.

The chain recombines TRBV10-1 with TRBJ2-5; perhaps TRBD1 as D (6 bases). This CDR3 is built from 15 residues. V was trimmed by 5 bases and J by 4 bases, leaving 17 bases between them. The germline V gene encodes CDR1 WNHNN and CDR2 SYGVQD (reference sequence). DNA of the CDR3: TGCGCCAGCAGTAATGACCAGGGGCTCGTAGAGACCCAGTACTTC. This gives the protein CASSNDQGLVETQYF.

The CDR3, as DNA: TGCAGCGTTGTGTCGCAGGGGAACGGCCACCAGTACTTC. Protein sequence: CSVVSQGNGHQYF. V is TRBV29-1 and J is TRBJ2-7; the D gene is possibly TRBD1 (6 bases). V was cut by 4 bases and J by 10 bases, with 20 bases left in between. The CDR3 is made up of 13 amino acids. CDR1 is SQVTM and CDR2 is ANQGSEA in the germline V gene.

Worth noting for this clonotype: The germline gene is not matched at one end of the junction; a read error may be the cause. DNA for the CDR3: TGTGCCGGCAGCTTACAAGCGGGAGGGCCCCATGAGCAGTTCTTC. Its translation is CAGSLQAGGPHEQFF. V gene TRBV12-3 or TRBV12-4 combines with J gene TRBJ2-1, with 10 bases that match TRBD2. The CDR3 has 15 amino acids.

As concerns this clonotype: At one of its ends the junction is not consistent with the germline gene, which may arise from a read error. This rearrangement joins TRBV4-1 to TRBJ2-7, with 7 bases that match TRBD2. CDR1 and CDR2 (germline): MGHRA, YSYEKL. This CDR3 has 16 amino acids. CDR3 nucleotides: TGCACCAGCAACCAATCCCTAGCGGAGCCATTTTACGAGCAGTACTTC. This gives the protein CTSNQSLAEPFYEQYF.

Comments on this clonotype: The germline gene is not matched at one end of the junction; a read error may be the cause. This rearrangement joins TRBV11-2 to TRBJ2-7, with TRBD1 matching over 9 bases. Germline V gives CDR1 SGHAT, CDR2 FQNNGV. The CDR3 covers 15 residues. CDR3 sequence reads: CAGSQGTGRTYEQCF. CDR3 DNA: TGTGCCGGCAGCCAAGGGACAGGGAGGACCTACGAGCAGTGCTTC.